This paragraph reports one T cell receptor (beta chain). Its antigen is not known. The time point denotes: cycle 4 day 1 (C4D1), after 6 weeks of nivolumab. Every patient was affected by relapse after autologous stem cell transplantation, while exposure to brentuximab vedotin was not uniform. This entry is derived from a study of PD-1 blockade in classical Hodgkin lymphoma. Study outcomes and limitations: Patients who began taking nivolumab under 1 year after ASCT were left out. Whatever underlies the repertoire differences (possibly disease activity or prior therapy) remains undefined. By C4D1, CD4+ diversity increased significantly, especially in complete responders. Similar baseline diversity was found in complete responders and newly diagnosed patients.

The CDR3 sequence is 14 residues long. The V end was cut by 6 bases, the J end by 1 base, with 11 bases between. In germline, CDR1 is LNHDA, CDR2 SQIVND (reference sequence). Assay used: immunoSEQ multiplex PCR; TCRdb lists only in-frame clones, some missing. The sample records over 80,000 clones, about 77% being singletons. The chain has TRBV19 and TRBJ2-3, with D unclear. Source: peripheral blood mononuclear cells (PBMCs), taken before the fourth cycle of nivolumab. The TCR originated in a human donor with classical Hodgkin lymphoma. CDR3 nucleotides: TGTGCCAGTAGCACCCTCATCCGCACAGATACGCAGTATTTT. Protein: CASSTLIRTDTQYF.